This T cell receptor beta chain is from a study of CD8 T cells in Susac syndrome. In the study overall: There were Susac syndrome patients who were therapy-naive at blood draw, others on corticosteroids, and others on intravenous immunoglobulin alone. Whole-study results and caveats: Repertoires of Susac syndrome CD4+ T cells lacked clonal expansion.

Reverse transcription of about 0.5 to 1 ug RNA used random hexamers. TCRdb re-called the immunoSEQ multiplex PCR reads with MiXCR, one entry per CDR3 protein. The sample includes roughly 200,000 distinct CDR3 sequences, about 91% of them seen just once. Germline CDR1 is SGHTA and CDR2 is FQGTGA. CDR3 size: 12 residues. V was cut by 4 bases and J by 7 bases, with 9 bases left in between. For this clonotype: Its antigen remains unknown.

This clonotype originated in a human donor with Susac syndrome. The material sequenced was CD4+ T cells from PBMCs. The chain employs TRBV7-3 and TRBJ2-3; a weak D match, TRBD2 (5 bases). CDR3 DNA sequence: TGTGCCAGCAGCTCCCCGGGATATACGCAGTATTTT. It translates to CASSSPGYTQYF.